One sample yielded the 28 T cell receptor beta chains listed below, sequenced in a study of T cells in Graves' hyperthyroidism and ophthalmopathy (dated by TCRdb to about 2019). The receptor library was made with multiplex PCR. TCRdb lists the instrument as Illumina HiSeq 2000. Amplification of TCR beta CDR3 regions was carried out from RNA transcripts. The TCR CDR3 was subjected to a first round of RT-PCR using the HTBI primer set and the Qiagen OneStep RT-PCR kit. TCRdb itself trimmed the public reads at Q25 with fastp, ran MiXCR and retained productive beta chains. For every CDR3 protein sequence, its rows merge into one entry that carries the most common genes and DNA. For this sample there are roughly 170,000 distinct CDR3 sequences; approximately 17% appear just once. The top ten clones comprise 29% of the sample. The material sequenced was blood. The receptors shown here come from a woman in her fifties or sixties with Graves' hyperthyroidism.

V is TRBV9 and J is TRBJ2-3; D gene unclear. This CDR3 comprises 15 residues. CDR1 is SGDLS and CDR2 is YYNGEE in the germline V gene. Trimming pared 2 bases from V and 0 bases from J, leaving 10 bases between. The CDR3 bases are TGTGCCAGCAGCGTGGCAGATACCAGCACAGATACGCAGTATTTT. The encoded protein is CASSVADTSTDTQYF.

The chain links TRBV3-1 to TRBJ1-2, with D unresolved. The V and J ends lost 0 bases and 8 bases respectively, with 13 bases between them. This CDR3 region has 14 residues. Looked up from germline, CDR1 is LGHDT and CDR2 is YNNKEL (reference sequence). The CDR3 DNA reads TGTGCCAGCAGCCAAGAATGGGAGTTGGACGGCTACACCTTC. This gives the protein CASSQEWELDGYTF.

The sample holds many counts of this clonotype. The chain uses TRBV12-3 or TRBV12-4 and TRBJ1-4, with 7 bases identical to TRBD1. CDR3 length equals 16 residues. With 7 bases clipped from V and 1 base from J, the junction kept 9 bases outside the gene matches. The CDR3 region is CASTAGRGGTNEKLFF. The CDR3, as DNA: TGTGCCAGCACCGCCGGCAGGGGGGGAACTAATGAAAAACTGTTTTTT.

This clonotype has at least ten counts. V gene TRBV27 combines with J gene TRBJ2-7; no clear D gene. CDR1 and CDR2 (germline): MNHEY, SMNVEV (reference sequence). The CDR3 sequence is 12 residues long. V was trimmed by 0 bases and J by 5 bases, leaving 5 bases between them. CDR3 amino acids: CASSLSGHEQYF. As DNA, the CDR3 is TGTGCCAGCAGTTTATCGGGCCACGAGCAGTACTTC.

This clonotype has ten or more counts. The genes are TRBV6-1 and TRBJ1-6; a possible D gene is TRBD1 (6 bases). The CDR3 is made up of 15 amino acids. Per the germline V gene, CDR1 is MNHNS and CDR2 is SASEGT. Trimming took off 5 bases at V and 7 bases at J, with 15 bases between the two ends. The CDR3 loop reads CASSFSGGLNSPLHF. CDR3 DNA sequence: TGTGCCAGCAGTTTCTCCGGGGGGCTCAATTCACCCCTCCACTTT.

This clonotype was observed many times. V usage is TRBV12-3 or TRBV12-4 and J usage is TRBJ1-5; no reliable D call. This CDR3 is 13 amino acids long. V was pared by 7 bases and J by 4 bases, with 11 bases between. In nucleotides, the CDR3 is TGTGCCAGCAACCAATTGCCGAATCAGCCCCAGCATTTT. As protein: CASNQLPNQPQHF.

The sample holds many counts of this clonotype. This rearrangement joins TRBV6-2 or TRBV6-3 to TRBJ2-5; no clear D gene. Trimming removed 1 base at V and 5 bases at J, with 2 bases between. There are 11 residues in the CDR3. Germline assignment: CDR1 MNHEY and CDR2 SVGEGT. In nucleotides, the CDR3 is TGTGCCAGCAGTTACTTGGAGACCCAGTACTTC. This codes for CASSYLETQYF.

This clonotype was seen ten or more times. This rearrangement joins TRBV28 to TRBJ2-1; D is possibly TRBD2 (5 bases). Trimming took off 5 bases at V and 9 bases at J, with 23 bases between the two ends. Germline CDR1 reads MDHEN; CDR2 reads SYDVKM. The CDR3 is made up of 16 amino acids. CDR3: CASSPSGHFKRGEQFF. The CDR3 nucleotides are TGTGCCAGCAGTCCTTCGGGTCATTTTAAACGGGGTGAGCAGTTCTTC.

The V and J genes are TRBV7-2 and TRBJ2-3; 14 bases line up with TRBD2. V was clipped by 0 bases and J by 5 bases; unmatched bases: 4. The CDR3 has 17 amino acids. CDR1 is SGHTA and CDR2 is FQGNSA in the germline V gene. The CDR3 sequence: CASSLAGLAGVQDTQYF. DNA for the CDR3: TGTGCCAGCAGCTTAGCGGGACTAGCGGGGGTGCAAGATACGCAGTATTTT.

With regard to this clonotype: It may be a read error: a sequence one base away is much more abundant. This chain uses TRBV19 with TRBJ1-2; weak D call: TRBD1 (6 bases). The V gene lost 6 bases and the J gene lost 9 bases, with 20 bases spanning the gap. The CDR3 has 14 residues. CDR1 and CDR2 (germline): LNHDA, SQIVND (reference sequence). The chain's CDR3 is CASSPDSLIDSYTF. The CDR3 DNA is TGTGCCAGTAGCCCGGACAGCCTCATCGATAGCTACACCTTC.

This clonotype has a count of ten or more. The CDR3 nucleotides read TGTGCCAGCAGCCAAGCGCCACCTGGCACAGATACGCAGTATTTT. It is translated as CASSQAPPGTDTQYF. V is TRBV3-1 and J is TRBJ2-3; D ambiguous. The germline gives CDR1 LGHDT, CDR2 YNNKEL (reference sequence). V was trimmed by 1 base and J by 1 base, leaving 9 bases between them. The CDR3 sequence is 15 residues long.

This clonotype was picked up many times. This sequence joins TRBV3-1 and TRBJ2-1; D is uncertain. V was cut by 4 bases and J by 2 bases, with 6 bases left in between. The CDR3 runs 13 residues. CDR1 and CDR2 (germline): LGHDT, YNNKEL (reference sequence). This chain's CDR3 is CASSLSTYNEQFF. CDR3 in DNA: TGTGCCAGCAGCCTAAGTACCTACAATGAGCAGTTCTTC.

This clonotype was counted many times. Written as DNA, the CDR3 is TGTGCCAGCAGCCCCCGGGGAGATTACAATGAGCAGTTCTTC. Its protein is CASSPRGDYNEQFF. V gene TRBV7-9 combines with J gene TRBJ2-1, with D perhaps matching TRBD2 (5 bases). V lost 5 bases and J lost 4, with 12 bases in between. The CDR3 is made up of 14 amino acids. CDR1 is SEHNR, CDR2 FQNEAQ, per germline (reference sequence).

In the case of this clonotype: The junction shows a germline mismatch at one end, possibly a read error. This chain joins TRBV20-1 and TRBJ1-1; D not certain. CDR1 DFQATT and CDR2 SNEGSKA come from the germline V gene (reference sequence). This CDR3 comprises 14 residues. The CDR3: CSARRNTRHTEAFF. In nucleotides, the CDR3 is TGCAGTGCTCGCCGGAACACCAGACACACCGAAGCTTTCTTT.

The genes are TRBV6-2 or TRBV6-3 and TRBJ2-2; a weak D match, TRBD2 (5 bases). Germline V lookup: CDR1 MNHEY, CDR2 SVGEGT. This CDR3 spans 15 amino acids. V shed 5 bases and J shed 6 bases, with 16 bases lying between them. The CDR3 here is CASSPLKVASGELFF. The CDR3 region has the DNA TGTGCCAGCAGTCCCCTGAAGGTAGCGTCCGGGGAGCTGTTTTTT.

This clonotype was detected many times. The rearrangement links TRBV28 to TRBJ1-3; D might be TRBD1 (6 bases). V lost 7 bases and J 2 bases, leaving 18 bases between the germline ends. Per germline, CDR1 MDHEN and CDR2 SYDVKM. CDR3 length: 16 residues. The CDR3 DNA sequence: TGTGCCAGCATCGATAGACGAGGGGGGGCTGGAAACACCATATATTTT. Its protein product is CASIDRRGGAGNTIYF.

There are many counts of this clonotype. The chain combines TRBV6-6 with TRBJ2-1, with 9 positions matching TRBD1. The CDR3 loop spans 15 amino acids. Germline V gives CDR1 MNHNY, CDR2 SVGAGI (reference sequence). J gave up 9 bases and V 0 bases, and 6 bases lay outside the gene matches. The CDR3 loop is CASSYSIQGAFEQFF. The CDR3 DNA follows: TGTGCCAGCAGTTACTCGATACAGGGGGCGTTTGAGCAGTTCTTC.

This rearrangement joins TRBV7-9 to TRBJ2-7, with 8 positions matching TRBD2. Trimming removed 5 bases from V and 9 bases from J; junction bases left unmatched: 6. Germline CDR1 and CDR2: SEHNR and FQNEAQ (reference sequence). CDR3 length equals 12 residues. CDR3 residues: CASSGKRGGQYF. CDR3 coding DNA: TGTGCCAGCAGCGGTAAACGGGGGGGGCAGTACTTC.

This clonotype appeared many times. V usage is TRBV11-2 and J usage is TRBJ2-7, with 10 bases aligning to TRBD2. Germline V CDR1 and CDR2: SGHAT, FQNNGV. Unmatched junction bases numbered 7, after V lost 8 bases and J lost 6 bases. The CDR3 covers 13 residues. This CDR3 reads CASRASGGSEQYF. CDR3 sequence (DNA): TGTGCCAGCCGTGCTAGCGGGGGATCCGAGCAGTACTTC.

This clonotype was observed a few times. The V call is TRBV5-1, the J call TRBJ1-6; D remains unclear. Germline V gene sequence: CDR1 SGHRS, CDR2 YFSETQ. V was clipped by 3 bases and J by 7 bases, with 14 bases between them. The CDR3 has 15 amino acids. For the CDR3, the DNA is TGCGCCAGCAGCTCCGTGGCCGGAACAAATTCACCCCTCCACTTT. Translated, it gives CASSSVAGTNSPLHF.

Ten or more counts support this clonotype. J is TRBJ2-7 and V is TRBV28, with D possibly being TRBD2 (6 bases). There are 14 residues in the CDR3. Between the trimmed V and J ends, which lost 3 bases and 4 bases, there was a span of 13 bases. Germline values: CDR1 MDHEN, CDR2 SYDVKM. The CDR3 region is CASSFGGYEYEQYF. CDR3 sequence (DNA): TGTGCCAGCAGTTTCGGAGGGTATGAATACGAGCAGTACTTC.

This clonotype was detected many times. The chain joins TRBV5-6 to TRBJ2-5; TRBD2 matches 8 bases. The ends lost 5 bases at V and 2 bases at J; junction bases unmatched: 5. The CDR3 runs 14 residues. Germline V gene data show CDR1 as SGHDT and CDR2 as YYEEEE. The CDR3 bases are TGTGCCAGCAGTTCGGGACTAGATCAAGAGACCCAGTACTTC. It specifies CASSSGLDQETQYF.

This clonotype was seen a handful of times. This chain uses TRBV7-9 with TRBJ1-1; D remains unclear. From germline, CDR1 is SEHNR and CDR2 FQNEAQ (reference sequence). V lost 2 bases and J 4 bases, leaving 8 bases between the germline ends. CDR3 length equals 13 residues. CDR3 in amino acids: CASSLPGVTEAFF. DNA for the CDR3: TGTGCCAGCAGCTTACCCGGGGTCACTGAAGCTTTCTTT.

This clonotype was picked up many times. The CDR3 DNA reads as TGTGCCACCAGTGATACAGGGTTGGAGACCCAGTACTTC. As protein: CATSDTGLETQYF. V gene TRBV24-1 combines with J gene TRBJ2-5; D is possibly TRBD1 (6 bases). CDR1 is KGHDR and CDR2 is SFDVKD in the germline V gene. V dropped 3 bases and J dropped 5 bases, with 9 bases sitting between them. The CDR3 loop spans 13 amino acids.

This clonotype was counted ten times or more. This chain links TRBV12-3 or TRBV12-4 with TRBJ2-5, with TRBD2 identical over 8 bases. The V gene end was trimmed by 7 bases and the J gene end by 0 bases; junction bases not matched to a gene: 7. This CDR3 is 15 amino acids long. The CDR3 is CASKTQLADQETQYF. The DNA of the CDR3 is TGTGCCAGCAAAACGCAACTAGCGGACCAAGAGACCCAGTACTTC.

This sequence joins TRBV19 and TRBJ2-1, with D hard to call. The CDR3 runs to 13 residues. Germline V lookup: CDR1 LNHDA, CDR2 SQIVND (reference sequence). The V and J ends lost 6 bases and 3 bases respectively, with 9 bases between them. The CDR3 reads CASSLNLYNEQFF. The CDR3 DNA is TGTGCCAGTAGCCTGAACCTCTACAATGAGCAGTTCTTC.

This clonotype occurred many times. The chain has TRBV5-1 and TRBJ2-1; 8 nucleotides match TRBD1. Per the germline V gene, CDR1 is SGHRS and CDR2 is YFSETQ. The CDR3 consists of 15 residues. The V gene end was trimmed by 3 bases and the J gene end by 0 bases; junction bases not matched to a gene: 2. The CDR3 sequence is CASSWDRSSYNEQFF. CDR3 in DNA: TGCGCCAGCAGCTGGGACAGGAGCTCCTACAATGAGCAGTTCTTC.

This clonotype was detected ten times or more. The V call is TRBV7-9, the J call TRBJ2-7; D possibly corresponds to TRBD1 (6 bases). Germline values: CDR1 SEHNR, CDR2 FQNEAQ (reference sequence). The germline V and J ends were trimmed by 4 bases and 5 bases, with 15 bases remaining between them. The CDR3 loop spans 14 amino acids. The CDR3 protein is CASSSPLTGHEQYF. CDR3 DNA sequence: TGTGCCAGCAGCTCCCCCTTGACAGGCCACGAGCAGTACTTC.